The clone carrying this T cell receptor (beta chain) came up once. This specimen comes from a study of blood T cells in healthy people across ages. Next came a second PCR, run for roughly 6 to 11 cycles, which used a sample-barcoded 5' primer along with a J-beta primer mix. A template-switch adaptor with 12 random nucleotides tagged each cDNA molecule. MiXCR was run by TCRdb on the 5' RACE reads, yielding one entry per CDR3 protein. The table shows about 800,000 distinct CDR3 sequences, with about 46% occurring only once. The CDR3 contains 21 residues. Trimming removed 1 base from V and 11 bases from J; junction bases left unmatched: 32. Germline loops: CDR1 DFQATT, CDR2 SNEGSKA (reference sequence).

This sequence originates from an elderly man in good health. The chain links TRBV20-1 to TRBJ2-5, with 9 nucleotides matching TRBD2. Sequenced sample: blood. The CDR3 bases are TGCAGTGCTAGAGTACCCCGGTCGAGCGGGAGGTTACTGGGCTCCTACAATGAGCAGTACTTC. This codes for CSARVPRSSGRLLGSYNEQYF.